This record looks at one T cell receptor beta chain sequence and its context. Per the germline V gene, CDR1 is SGHTA and CDR2 is FQGNSA. CDR3 size: 17 residues. The V end was cut by 2 bases, the J end by 8 bases, with 21 bases between. Individuals aged roughly 18 to 95 years were recruited from roughly 23 US areas. Either two negative PCRs, clearance, or symptom resolution qualified Cohort 3 donors as recovered. Assay: immunoSEQ multiplex PCR; the TCRdb copy retains only in-frame clones and omits some. The sample shows hundreds of thousands of clones, 75% to 90% of them seen only once. The record originates from a study of blood T cell repertoires in COVID-19.

The origin of this receptor is a man aged 25-45 years who had recovered from COVID-19. The gene calls are TRBV7-2 and TRBJ1-4, with D tentatively TRBD1 (5 bases). Source material: PBMCs or T cells enriched from blood (not recorded which). CDR3 region: CASSLHGQGGRYEKLFF. As DNA, the CDR3 is TGTGCCAGCAGCTTACATGGGCAGGGCGGACGATACGAAAAACTGTTTTTT.